The 14 T cell receptor beta chains presented below share a single source sample, sequenced in a study of T cells in Graves' hyperthyroidism and ophthalmopathy. Authors of the study amplified TCR beta CDR3 regions from RNA transcripts. When the TCR CDR3 underwent first-round RT-PCR, the HTBI primer set was used. TCRdb called the multiplex PCR reads again in MiXCR, with one record for every CDR3 protein. The sample contains roughly 240,000 distinct CDR3 sequences, approximately 25% of which appear only once. The sample taken for sequencing was blood. These receptors all stem from a woman aged 35 to 49 with Graves' ophthalmopathy.

This clonotype was observed at least ten times. This sequence joins TRBV30 and TRBJ2-2; 7 nucleotides match TRBD1. The CDR3 has 14 residues. CDR1 is GTSNPN and CDR2 is SVGIG in the germline V gene (reference sequence). Trimming cost V 3 bases and J 5 bases; bases outside gene matches: 6. The CDR3 loop is CAWSDRVITGELFF. DNA of the CDR3: TGTGCCTGGAGCGACAGGGTCATAACCGGGGAGCTGTTTTTT.

This clonotype was counted at least ten times. This sequence joins TRBV4-2 and TRBJ2-6; the match to TRBD2 covers 13 bases. Germline assignment: CDR1 LGHNA and CDR2 YNFKEQ. This CDR3 has 18 residues. The J segment lost 4 bases and the V segment lost 4 bases, leaving 7 bases of the junction unmatched. The CDR3 coding sequence is TGTGCCAGCAGCCCCGAACTAGCGGGAGGGGTGGGGGCCAACGTCCTGACTTTC. Translation gives CASSPELAGGVGANVLTF.

This clonotype was picked up many times. CDR3: CASSMGKGAGNIQYF. CDR3 bases: TGTGCCAGTAGTATGGGAAAGGGGGCAGGAAACATTCAGTACTTC. The V call is TRBV19, the J call TRBJ2-4; 7 bases map to TRBD1. The germline V gene encodes CDR1 LNHDA and CDR2 SQIVND (reference sequence). The CDR3 has 15 amino acids. J gave up 6 bases and V 3 bases, and 8 bases lay outside the gene matches.

This clonotype was seen more than once but under ten times. This may stem from a read error, because a much larger clone lies one nucleotide away. The V call is TRBV19, the J call TRBJ1-3; the D is unclear. The CDR3 is 16 amino acids. The germline V gene has CDR1 LNHDA and CDR2 SQIVND (reference sequence). The CDR3 is CASTPTVGNSGNTLYF. The CDR3 DNA reads as TGTGCCAGTACCCCCACCGTGGGTAACTCTGGAAACACCCTATATTTT.

This clonotype was counted only a few times. The chain is built from TRBV7-6 and TRBJ2-2, with TRBD2 matching over 7 bases. Germline CDR1 and CDR2: SGHVS and FNYEAQ. The CDR3 sequence is 16 residues long. The V segment lost 5 bases and the J segment 0 bases; nucleotides outside the gene matches: 6. In DNA, the CDR3 is TGTGCCAGCAGCCGCGAAGCGGGGTCGAACACCGGGGAGCTGTTTTTT. Its protein product is CASSREAGSNTGELFF.

This clonotype has at least ten counts. The chain uses TRBV20-1 and TRBJ2-5; 10 nucleotides agree with TRBD2. The CDR3 sequence is 16 residues long. Per germline, CDR1 DFQATT and CDR2 SNEGSKA (reference sequence). V was clipped by 1 base and J by 5 bases; unmatched bases: 10. The CDR3 nucleotides are TGCAGTGCTAGAGTGGGAGCGGGAGGGCCTCGGGAGACCCAGTACTTC. Protein: CSARVGAGGPRETQYF.

Many counts were recorded for this clonotype. This sequence joins TRBV27 and TRBJ2-2, with no clear D. From germline, CDR1 is MNHEY and CDR2 SMNVEV (reference sequence). The ends were cut back, 3 bases at V and 3 bases at J, with 2 bases in the middle. The CDR3 has 12 amino acids. The CDR3 DNA is TGTGCCAGCAGTTTCTACACCGGGGAGCTGTTTTTT. Amino acid sequence: CASSFYTGELFF.

This clonotype was seen repeatedly, ten times or more. V gene TRBV7-2 combines with J gene TRBJ2-5; D is perhaps TRBD1 or TRBD2 (5 bases each). Germline V gene data show CDR1 as SGHTA and CDR2 as FQGNSA. This CDR3 comprises 15 residues. V was shortened by 1 base and J by 0 bases, with 9 bases between the two germline ends. This CDR3 reads CASSLGGVYQETQYF. CDR3 nucleotide sequence: TGTGCCAGCAGCTTAGGAGGGGTGTACCAAGAGACCCAGTACTTC.

This clonotype came up many times. J is TRBJ2-5 and V is TRBV7-9; tentatively, D is TRBD2 (6 bases). Trimming stripped 1 base from V and 1 base from J, with 10 bases between. Germline-derived CDR1 and CDR2 are SEHNR and FQNEAQ (reference sequence). This CDR3 is built from 15 residues. CDR3 DNA sequence: TGTGCCAGCAGCTTAGTTTTTAGCGGCCAAGAGACCCAGTACTTC. Translation gives CASSLVFSGQETQYF.

The chain has TRBV2 and TRBJ2-5; 10 positions agree with TRBD2. The CDR3 length is 13 residues. After removal of 10 bases from V and 6 bases from J, the junction contained 8 bases not matched to a gene. Germline-derived CDR1 and CDR2 are SNHLY and FYNNEI. This CDR3 reads CANQREGRKTQYF. CDR3 sequence (DNA): TGTGCCAACCAGCGGGAGGGCCGGAAGACCCAGTACTTC.

In its sample, this clonotype was seen many times. The chain couples TRBV5-1 to TRBJ2-5, with 7 nucleotides matching TRBD2. V lost 5 bases to trimming and J lost 2 bases; unmatched junction nucleotides: 9. The CDR3 covers 15 residues. Germline values: CDR1 SGHRS, CDR2 YFSETQ. The CDR3 DNA sequence: TGCGCCAGCAGAGTGACTAGCTGGGGGCAAGAGACCCAGTACTTC. Translation gives CASRVTSWGQETQYF.

The chain couples TRBV6-2 or TRBV6-3 to TRBJ2-7, with D hard to call. Between the trimmed V and J ends, which lost 4 bases and 3 bases, there was a span of 13 bases. CDR1 MNHEY and CDR2 SVGEGT come from the germline V gene. CDR3 length equals 14 residues. CDR3 amino acids: CASSSWVKGYEQYF. In nucleotides, the CDR3 is TGTGCCAGCAGTTCTTGGGTTAAAGGCTACGAGCAGTACTTC.

This clonotype was seen ten or more times. The chain carries TRBV11-2 and TRBJ2-1; D possibly corresponds to TRBD2 (5 bases). The germline V gene encodes CDR1 SGHAT and CDR2 FQNNGV. V lost 5 bases, J lost 0 bases, and 11 bases lay in between. CDR3 length: 15 residues. CDR3 sequence reads: CASSPGESSYNEQFF. The CDR3 DNA follows: TGTGCCAGCAGCCCCGGGGAAAGCTCCTACAATGAGCAGTTCTTC.

This clonotype was detected many times. The rearrangement links TRBV13 to TRBJ2-5; D perhaps matches TRBD2 (5 bases). CDR3 length equals 14 residues. From germline, CDR1 is PRHDT and CDR2 FYEKMQ (reference sequence). The V end lost 7 bases, the J end lost 5 bases, and 17 bases lay between the germline ends. The DNA for the CDR3 is TGTGCCAGCACCCTTTCTGGGAGCCAGGAGACCCAGTACTTC. As protein: CASTLSGSQETQYF.